This TCR beta chain derives from a study of OX40 agonist ivuxolimab in advanced cancers. The table came from immunoSEQ multiplex PCR; TCRdb's copy has only in-frame clones and leaves some out. The sample has 90,000 to 100,000 clones, roughly nine tenths seen once. There are 13 residues in the CDR3. Trimming cost V 1 base and J 8 bases; bases outside gene matches: 1. Germline CDR1 is SGHRS and CDR2 is YFSETQ. This chain connects TRBV5-1 to TRBJ1-4, with 8 positions matching TRBD1. This TCR was recovered from an adult with an advanced solid tumor such as melanoma, head and neck, liver or kidney cancer. This material consisted of CD4+ or CD8+ T cells sorted from blood, taken in a trial of the OX40 agonist ivuxolimab. This CDR3 reads CASSLNRGEKLFF. The CDR3 DNA reads TGCGCCAGCAGCTTGAACAGGGGGGAAAAACTGTTTTTT.